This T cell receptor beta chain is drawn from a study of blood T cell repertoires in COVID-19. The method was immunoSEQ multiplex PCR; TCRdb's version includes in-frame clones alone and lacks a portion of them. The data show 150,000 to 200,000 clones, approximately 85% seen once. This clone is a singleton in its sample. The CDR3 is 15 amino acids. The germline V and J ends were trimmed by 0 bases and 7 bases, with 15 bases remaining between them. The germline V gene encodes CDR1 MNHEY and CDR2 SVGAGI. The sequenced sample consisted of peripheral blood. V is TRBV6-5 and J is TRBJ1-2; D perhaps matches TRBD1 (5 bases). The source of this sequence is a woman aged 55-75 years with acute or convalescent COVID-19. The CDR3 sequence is CASSYSEGVVGGYTF. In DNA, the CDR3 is TGTGCCAGCAGTTACTCGGAAGGGGTAGTAGGTGGCTACACCTTC.